The 8 T cell receptor beta chains given below trace back to one sample, sequenced in a study of blood T cell repertoires in COVID-19. The assay was immunoSEQ multiplex PCR, and TCRdb's table has in-frame clones only and misses some. The table has under 150,000 clones, about 86% seen once. Sequencing was done on a sample of PBMCs or T cells enriched from blood (not recorded which). The receptors stem from a man aged 35-49 years with acute COVID-19.

This clone is a singleton in its sample. The chain combines TRBV28 with TRBJ1-3; 9 positions agree with TRBD1. CDR1 and CDR2 (germline): MDHEN, SYDVKM. The CDR3 runs to 16 residues. V was clipped by 5 bases and J by 3 bases; unmatched bases: 8. The CDR3 coding sequence is TGTGCCAGCAGTCCCCAGTCGACAGGGGGTGGAAACACCATATATTTT. Encoded protein: CASSPQSTGGGNTIYF.

J is TRBJ2-2 and V is TRBV11-1; 9 nucleotides align to TRBD2. The CDR3 contains 15 residues. Germline assignment: CDR1 SGHAT and CDR2 FQDESV (reference sequence). Unmatched junction bases numbered 8, after V lost 7 bases and J lost 5 bases. The CDR3 DNA reads TGTGCCAGCACCCCGGGCGCGGGGGGGACCGGGGAGCTGTTTTTT. As protein: CASTPGAGGTGELFF.

J is TRBJ2-7 and V is TRBV24-1; D possibly corresponds to TRBD1 (5 bases). Germline CDR1 reads KGHDR; CDR2 reads SFDVKD. V was cut by 4 bases and J by 3 bases, with 9 bases left in between. The CDR3 runs 13 residues. CDR3 residues: CATSEPGIYEQYF. The CDR3 DNA is TGTGCCACCAGTGAACCAGGGATCTACGAGCAGTACTTC.

The CDR3 DNA follows: TGTGCCAGCGGAATGCGAACAGGATCGCCCCTCCACTTT. Translation: CASGMRTGSPLHF. The V call is TRBV5-6, the J call TRBJ1-6, with D possibly matching TRBD1 (5 bases). The CDR3 covers 13 residues. Looked up from germline, CDR1 is SGHDT and CDR2 is YYEEEE. Deletions cut 7 bases from V and 13 bases from J, with 18 bases between.

The table lists this clone with a few counts. This chain uses TRBV5-6 with TRBJ1-2; no reliable D call. Germline V gene data show CDR1 as SGHDT and CDR2 as YYEEEE. The CDR3 runs 15 residues. Trimming took off 4 bases at V and 2 bases at J, with 15 bases between the two ends. CDR3 amino acids: CASSRVGSMNYGYTF. CDR3 sequence (DNA): TGTGCCAGCAGCAGAGTGGGGAGTATGAACTATGGCTACACCTTC.

This clone has just a few counts. The chain combines TRBV30 with TRBJ1-1; no firm D call. V lost 0 bases and J lost 9, with 8 bases in between. The V gene's germline CDR1 is GTSNPN and CDR2 SVGIG (reference sequence). The CDR3 contains 11 residues. The CDR3 protein is CAWSVLRQAFF. CDR3 nucleotide sequence: TGTGCCTGGAGTGTCCTGAGGCAAGCTTTCTTT.

This clone has only one observation. The chain couples TRBV10-3 to TRBJ1-1; D is ambiguous. Trimming took 10 bases from V and 5 from J, leaving 17 bases between them. In germline, CDR1 is ENHRY, CDR2 SYGVKD. The CDR3 has 13 residues. The CDR3 here is CATTNSGGTEAFF. The CDR3 DNA follows: TGTGCCACAACTAATTCAGGAGGGACTGAAGCTTTCTTT.

In this sample, this clone turned up a few times. The rearrangement joins TRBV12-3 or TRBV12-4 to TRBJ1-2; no clear D gene. This CDR3 has 13 amino acids. The V gene lost 6 bases and the J gene lost 4 bases, with 12 bases spanning the gap. The CDR3 DNA reads as TGTGCCAGCAGCCCAGAGGAGCTCTATGGCTACACCTTC. Protein: CASSPEELYGYTF.